This TCR beta chain was documented in a study of blood T cell repertoires in COVID-19. Study-level background: Sources were T cells, B-cell-depleted T cells, or PBMCs; the material itself was cDNA or gDNA.

Patients of the Seattle cohort, enrolled during active infection, were followed longitudinally. This clone was detected only a few times. V gave up 5 bases and J gave up 4 bases; unmatched junction bases: 5. This CDR3 contains 13 residues. Study processing details: Amplification of reference gene primers was used by the study to estimate nucleated cell counts. Clones were read by immunoSEQ multiplex PCR, and TCRdb kept only the in-frame ones, dropping some. From that table come the V and J calls and clone size; the DNA was used to work out D and trimming. The data show roughly 350,000 clones, with roughly 86% seen just once and 8% to 13% held by the top ten.

The specimen sequenced was peripheral blood. This receptor was taken from a woman in her twenties or thirties with COVID-19, enrolled during active disease. The J gene is TRBJ2-7, the V gene TRBV12-3 or TRBV12-4; TRBD1 matches 7 bases. The CDR3 region has the DNA TGTGCCAGCAGTCTTACGACAGGGTACGAGCAGTACTTC. Its protein product is CASSLTTGYEQYF.